This T cell receptor (beta chain) was profiled in a study of cytomegalovirus exposure and HLA in healthy donors. In the case of this clone: The antigen is undetermined.

Regarding the study as a whole: A missense variant in DCLRE1C was later tied to TCR beta V- and J-gene trimming.

PCR amplification relied on 60 Vbeta primers (plus 13 Jbeta primers). Assay: immunoSEQ multiplex PCR; the TCRdb copy retains only in-frame clones and omits some. The ten top clones account for roughly 3.6%, within a sample of about 120,000 clones. This receptor was identified in a man aged 25 to 40 in good health and CMV-seronegative. Sample: PBMCs.

The CDR3 DNA reads as TGTGCCAGCAGCTTAAAGATAGCTAGGGATACGCAGTATTTT. Translating it yields CASSLKIARDTQYF. The chain uses TRBV7-6 and TRBJ2-3; D gene uncertain. The CDR3 has 14 amino acids. Trimming removed 2 bases from V and 6 bases from J, with 12 bases in between. Germline V gene sequence: CDR1 SGHVS, CDR2 FNYEAQ.